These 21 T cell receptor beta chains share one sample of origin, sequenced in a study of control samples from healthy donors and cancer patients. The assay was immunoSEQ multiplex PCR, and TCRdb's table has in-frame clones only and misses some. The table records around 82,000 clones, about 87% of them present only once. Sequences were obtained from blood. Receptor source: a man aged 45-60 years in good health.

CDR3 bases: TGTGCCAGTAGTATAGTCGGGGACGCCTACAATGAGCAGTTCTTC. It yields the protein CASSIVGDAYNEQFF. The V gene is TRBV19, the J gene TRBJ2-1; D might be TRBD1 or TRBD2, each matching 5 bases. The germline CDR1 and CDR2 sequences are LNHDA and SQIVND (reference sequence). V was cut by 1 base and J by 2 bases, with 9 bases left in between. CDR3 length: 15 residues. The whole variable domain, filled in from reference TRBV19 and TRBJ2-1, reads DGGITQSPKYLFRKEGQNVTLSCEQNLNHDAMYWYRQDPGQGLRLIYYSQIVNDFQKGDIAEGYSVSREKKESFPLTVTSAQKNPTAFYLCASSIVGDAYNEQFFGPGTRLTVL.

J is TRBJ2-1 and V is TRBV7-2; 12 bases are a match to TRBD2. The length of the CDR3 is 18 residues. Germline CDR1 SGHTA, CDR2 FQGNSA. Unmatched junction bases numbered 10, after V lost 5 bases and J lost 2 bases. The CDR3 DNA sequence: TGTGCCAGCAGCCGGCGCCAGCCTAGCGGGAGGGCCTACAATGAGCAGTTCTTC. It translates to CASSRRQPSGRAYNEQFF.

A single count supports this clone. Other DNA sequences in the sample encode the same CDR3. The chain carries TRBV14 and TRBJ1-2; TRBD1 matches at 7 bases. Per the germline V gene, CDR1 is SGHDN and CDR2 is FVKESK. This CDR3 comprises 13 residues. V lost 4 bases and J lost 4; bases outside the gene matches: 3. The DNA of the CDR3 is TGTGCCAGCAGCCCTGACAGGGTCTATGGCTACACCTTC. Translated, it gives CASSPDRVYGYTF.

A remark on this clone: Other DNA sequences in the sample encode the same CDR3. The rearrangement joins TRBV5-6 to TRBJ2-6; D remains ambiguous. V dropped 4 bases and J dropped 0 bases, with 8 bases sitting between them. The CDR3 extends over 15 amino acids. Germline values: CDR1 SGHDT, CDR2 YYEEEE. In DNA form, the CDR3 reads TGTGCCAGCAGCCTCGGAGCCTCTGGGGCCAACGTCCTGACTTTC. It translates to CASSLGASGANVLTF.

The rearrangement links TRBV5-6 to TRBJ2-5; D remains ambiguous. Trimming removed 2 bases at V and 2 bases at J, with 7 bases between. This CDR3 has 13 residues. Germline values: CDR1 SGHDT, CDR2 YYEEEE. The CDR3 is CASSFGSQETQYF. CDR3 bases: TGTGCCAGCAGCTTTGGCAGTCAAGAGACCCAGTACTTC.

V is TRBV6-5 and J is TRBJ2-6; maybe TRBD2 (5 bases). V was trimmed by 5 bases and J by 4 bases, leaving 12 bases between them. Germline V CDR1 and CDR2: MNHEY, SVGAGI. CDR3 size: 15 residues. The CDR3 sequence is CASSRGWYGANVLTF. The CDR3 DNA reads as TGTGCCAGCAGTCGCGGGTGGTACGGGGCCAACGTCCTGACTTTC.

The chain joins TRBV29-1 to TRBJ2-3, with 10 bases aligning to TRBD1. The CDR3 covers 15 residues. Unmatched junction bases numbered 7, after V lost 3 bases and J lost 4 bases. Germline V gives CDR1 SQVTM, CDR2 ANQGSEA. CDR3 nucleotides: TGCAGCGTTGATTCGAGGGGACAGGGGTCAGATACGCAGTATTTT. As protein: CSVDSRGQGSDTQYF.

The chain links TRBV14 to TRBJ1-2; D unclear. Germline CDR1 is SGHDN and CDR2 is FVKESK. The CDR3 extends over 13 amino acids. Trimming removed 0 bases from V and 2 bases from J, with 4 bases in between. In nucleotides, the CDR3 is TGTGCCAGCAGCCAAGATGGAAACTATGGCTACACCTTC. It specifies CASSQDGNYGYTF. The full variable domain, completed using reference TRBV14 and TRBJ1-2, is EAGVTQFPSHSVIEKGQTVTLRCDPISGHDNLYWYRRVMGKEIKFLLHFVKESKQDESGMPNNRFLAERTGGTYSTLKVQPAELEDSGVYFCASSQDGNYGYTFGSGTRLTVV.

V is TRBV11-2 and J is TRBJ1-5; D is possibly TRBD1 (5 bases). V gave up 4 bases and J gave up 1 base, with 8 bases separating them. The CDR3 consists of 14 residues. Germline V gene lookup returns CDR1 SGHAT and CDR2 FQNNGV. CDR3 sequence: CASSSGFSNQPQHF. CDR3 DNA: TGTGCCAGCAGCTCAGGGTTCAGCAATCAGCCCCAGCATTTT. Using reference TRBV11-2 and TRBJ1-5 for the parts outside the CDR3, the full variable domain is EAGVAQSPRYKIIEKRQSVAFWCNPISGHATLYWYQQILGQGPKLLIQFQNNGVVDDSQLPKDRFSAERLKGVDSTLKIQPAKLEDSAVYLCASSSGFSNQPQHFGDGTRLSIL.

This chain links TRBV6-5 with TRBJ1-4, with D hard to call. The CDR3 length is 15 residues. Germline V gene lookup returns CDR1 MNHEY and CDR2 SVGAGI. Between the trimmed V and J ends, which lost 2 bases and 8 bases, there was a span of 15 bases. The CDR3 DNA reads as TGTGCCAGCAGTTACACACCGACCCTTACCGAAAAACTGTTTTTT. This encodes CASSYTPTLTEKLFF.

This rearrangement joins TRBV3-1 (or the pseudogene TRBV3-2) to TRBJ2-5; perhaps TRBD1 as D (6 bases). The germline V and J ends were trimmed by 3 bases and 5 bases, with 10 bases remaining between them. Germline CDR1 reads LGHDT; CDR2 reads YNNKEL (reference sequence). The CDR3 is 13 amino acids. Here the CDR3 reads CASSQGHLETQYF. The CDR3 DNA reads TGTGCCAGCAGCCAGGGACATCTGGAGACCCAGTACTTC.

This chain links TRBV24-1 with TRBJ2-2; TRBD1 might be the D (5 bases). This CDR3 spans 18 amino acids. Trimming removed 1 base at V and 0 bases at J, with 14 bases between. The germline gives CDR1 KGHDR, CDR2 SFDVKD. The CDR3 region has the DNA TGTGCCACCAGTGATTTCCTCCGGCAGGGCCCGAACACCGGGGAGCTGTTTTTT. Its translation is CATSDFLRQGPNTGELFF.

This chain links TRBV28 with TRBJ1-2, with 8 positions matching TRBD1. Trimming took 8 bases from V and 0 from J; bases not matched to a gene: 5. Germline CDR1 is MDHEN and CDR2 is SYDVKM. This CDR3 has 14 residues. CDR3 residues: CASQRQGSNYGYTF. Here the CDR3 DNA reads TGTGCCAGCCAAAGACAGGGGTCTAACTATGGCTACACCTTC.

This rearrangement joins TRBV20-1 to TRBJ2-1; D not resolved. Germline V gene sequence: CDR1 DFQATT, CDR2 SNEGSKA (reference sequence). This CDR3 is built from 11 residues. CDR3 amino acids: CSAGPYNEQFF. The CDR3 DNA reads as TGCAGCGCCGGGCCCTACAATGAGCAGTTCTTC.

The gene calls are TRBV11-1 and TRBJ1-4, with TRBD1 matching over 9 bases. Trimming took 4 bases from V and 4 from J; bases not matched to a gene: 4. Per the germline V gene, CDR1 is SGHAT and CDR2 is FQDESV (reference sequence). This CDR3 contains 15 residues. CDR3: CASSSPGQGNEKLFF. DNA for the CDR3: TGTGCCAGCAGCTCTCCGGGACAGGGTAATGAAAAACTGTTTTTT.

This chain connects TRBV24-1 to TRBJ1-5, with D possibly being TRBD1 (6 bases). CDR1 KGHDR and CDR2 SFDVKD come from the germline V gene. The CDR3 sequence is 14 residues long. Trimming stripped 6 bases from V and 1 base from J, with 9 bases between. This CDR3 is CATSYRESNQPQHF. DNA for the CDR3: TGTGCCACCAGTTACAGGGAAAGCAATCAGCCCCAGCATTTT.

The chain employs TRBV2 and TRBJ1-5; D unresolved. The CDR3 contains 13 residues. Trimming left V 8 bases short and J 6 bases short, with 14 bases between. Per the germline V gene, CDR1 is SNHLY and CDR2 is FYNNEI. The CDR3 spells CASLREGGQPQHF. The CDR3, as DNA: TGTGCCAGCCTTAGGGAAGGCGGTCAGCCCCAGCATTTT.

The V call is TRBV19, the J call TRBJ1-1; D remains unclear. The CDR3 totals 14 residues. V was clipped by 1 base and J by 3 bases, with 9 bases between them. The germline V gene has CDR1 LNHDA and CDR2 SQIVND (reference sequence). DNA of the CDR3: TGTGCCAGTAGTATAGGGAGAGGGTACACTGAAGCTTTCTTT. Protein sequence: CASSIGRGYTEAFF.

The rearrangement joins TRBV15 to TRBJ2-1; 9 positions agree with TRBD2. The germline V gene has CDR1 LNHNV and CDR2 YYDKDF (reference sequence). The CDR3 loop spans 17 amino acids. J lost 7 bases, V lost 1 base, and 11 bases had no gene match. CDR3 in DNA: TGTGCCACCAGCAGAGGAGGTAGGCCTAGCGGGAAGAATGAGCAGTTCTTC. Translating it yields CATSRGGRPSGKNEQFF.

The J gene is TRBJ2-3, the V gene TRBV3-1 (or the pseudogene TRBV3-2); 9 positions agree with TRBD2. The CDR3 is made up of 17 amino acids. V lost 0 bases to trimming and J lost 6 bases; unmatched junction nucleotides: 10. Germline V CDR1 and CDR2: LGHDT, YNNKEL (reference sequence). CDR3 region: CASSQEDSGGEGDTQYF. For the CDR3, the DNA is TGTGCCAGCAGCCAAGAGGATAGCGGGGGAGAGGGGGATACGCAGTATTTT.

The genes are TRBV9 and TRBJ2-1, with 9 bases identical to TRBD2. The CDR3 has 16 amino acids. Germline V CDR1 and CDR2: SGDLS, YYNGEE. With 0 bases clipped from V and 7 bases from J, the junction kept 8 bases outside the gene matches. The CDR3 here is CASSVEVRGGRNEQFF. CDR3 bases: TGTGCCAGCAGCGTAGAGGTGCGGGGGGGCCGAAATGAGCAGTTCTTC.